This entry lists 2 T cell receptor beta chains sequenced from one sample in a study of blood T cell repertoires in COVID-19. Data came from immunoSEQ multiplex PCR; TCRdb stores just in-frame clones and leaves some out. Here the sample spans about 190,000 clones, almost 80% being singletons. The specimen sequenced was peripheral blood. These TCRs come from a woman in her 70s with acute or convalescent COVID-19.

The chain employs TRBV7-2 and TRBJ1-4, with no clear D. The CDR3 spans 18 residues. V lost 1 base and J lost 0, with 15 bases in between. Per the germline V gene, CDR1 is SGHTA and CDR2 is FQGNSA. CDR3 amino acids: CASSLVPPRFATNEKLFF. The CDR3 nucleotides are TGTGCCAGCAGCTTAGTCCCCCCCCGGTTTGCAACTAATGAAAAACTGTTTTTT.

V gene TRBV3-1 (or the pseudogene TRBV3-2) combines with J gene TRBJ1-5; TRBD1 matches at 9 bases. Trimming took 3 bases from V and 10 from J; bases not matched to a gene: 10. This CDR3 is 15 amino acids long. Germline V gene sequence: CDR1 LGHDT, CDR2 YNNKEL (reference sequence). The CDR3 DNA follows: TGTGCCAGCAGCCAGGAGGGACAGGGCATAGGACCCCAGCATTTT. Its translation: CASSQEGQGIGPQHF.